This is a list of T cell receptor beta chains from one sample in a study of T-cell reconstitution after alpha-beta-depleted transplantation in children. TCRdb re-analysed the PCR reads in MiXCR, keeping a single row per CDR3 protein. Among hundreds of thousands of distinct CDR3 sequences listed, under 30% were seen once. The source material was PBMCs, mostly from graft donor cells, sampled 360 days after TCRalphabeta/CD19-depleted stem cell transplant. These receptors all stem from a female patient aged 2-10 years who had a stem cell transplant for congenital amegakaryocytic thrombocytopenia, so the T cells may come from the graft donor. Each CDR3 is given with its conserved first and last residue. Some rows mark clone size as missing; the rest say once, few, many or name a class of expanded clone.

j_call	v_call	cdr3_length	clone_size	cdr3_aa
TRBJ2-3	TRBV7-7	17	many	CASSLVVRTRPTDTQYF
TRBJ1-6	TRBV12-3/TRBV12-4	14	NA	CASMSWEHNSPLHF
TRBJ1-4	TRBV12-3/TRBV12-4	16	few	CASSPRTGATNEKLFF
TRBJ2-3	TRBV5-1	15	NA	CASSLEGTLTDTQYF
TRBJ2-7	TRBV20-1	16	few	CSARALRGLKNYEQYF
TRBJ2-1	TRBV14	13	NA	CASSQSVHNEQFF
TRBJ2-7	TRBV5-1	14	NA	CASSLELDSYEQYF
TRBJ2-1	TRBV4-3	16	many	CASSHEAGTTYNEQFF
TRBJ2-1	TRBV18	16	many	CASSPPGLAGYNEQFF
TRBJ2-7	TRBV12-3/TRBV12-4	14	NA	CASSFSKRAYEQYF
TRBJ2-1	TRBV7-9	14	NA	CASTPPGAYNEQFF
TRBJ1-4	TRBV15	16	NA	CATSRTTGTTNEKLFF
TRBJ2-3	TRBV11-2	15	NA	CASSLLGGGTDTQYF
TRBJ1-1	TRBV20-1	11	NA	CSAAPNTEAFF
TRBJ2-5	TRBV7-9	15	few	CASTANMVGGETQYF
TRBJ2-7	TRBV10-3	12	many	CAIKREGYEQYF
TRBJ2-7	TRBV3-1	14	many	CASSQGVVTYEQYF
TRBJ2-6	TRBV12-3/TRBV12-4	15	few	CASSAGGSGANVLTF
TRBJ2-1	TRBV7-9	20	many	CASSSERGTSGMTAYNEQFF
TRBJ2-7	TRBV10-3	15	NA	CAISPTGGKRDEQYF
TRBJ2-1	TRBV20-1	10	NA	CSARVDEQFF
TRBJ2-5	TRBV6-1	13	NA	CASRKGGQETQYF
TRBJ1-2	TRBV7-9	14	few	CASSLMDGPLGYTF
TRBJ2-1	TRBV5-4	15	NA	CASSFPSGNRNEQFF
TRBJ2-1	TRBV29-1	12	many	CSVVAGDNEQFF
TRBJ2-1	TRBV4-1	18	NA	CASSPQGQKGASYNEQFF
TRBJ2-3	TRBV6-2/TRBV6-3	14	NA	CASTDRVRADTQYF
TRBJ2-5	TRBV2	13	few	CASRAGGKETQYF
TRBJ2-6	TRBV4-3	17	NA	CASSQAHEGTGANVLTF
TRBJ2-2	TRBV24-1	13	few	CATRPGPTGELFF
TRBJ1-5	TRBV11-1	19	NA	CASSLKGTGGFYSNQPQHF
TRBJ2-2	TRBV2	19	NA	CASRTKRLNDRANTGELFF
TRBJ1-3	TRBV12-3/TRBV12-4	13	NA	CASRRGAGNTIYF
TRBJ2-5	TRBV20-1	11	NA	CSARSQETQYF
TRBJ2-5	TRBV20-1	14	few	CSAFRLAGLETQYF
TRBJ1-5	TRBV28	14	NA	CASKIKVSNQPQHF
TRBJ1-1	TRBV3-1	14	NA	CASSQADSFDPAFF
TRBJ2-5	TRBV12-3/TRBV12-4	14	NA	CASSKSAAQETQYF
TRBJ2-7	TRBV10-3	14	many	CAISENVGGVEQYF
TRBJ2-3	TRBV5-1	13	many	CASSLGGPDTQYF
TRBJ2-1	TRBV29-1	16	many	CSVARSRDYPNNEQFF
TRBJ1-5	TRBV7-2	14	NA	CANSWPGGNQPQHF
TRBJ2-5	TRBV29-1	15	NA	CSVERGLASRETQYF
TRBJ2-1	TRBV20-1	13	once	CSATQRGYNEQFF
TRBJ2-1	TRBV18	14	few	CASSPLGREGEQFF